The rows below give T cell receptor beta chains drawn from one sample of a study of immune evolution from preneoplasia to lung adenocarcinoma. Repertoires were generated with immunoSEQ multiplex PCR, while TCRdb's copy carries only in-frame clones and drops some. The table has around 16,000 clones, 65% to 90% seen once. What was sequenced was FFPE invasive lung adenocarcinoma tissue. Receptors were obtained from a person aged 65-85 years with invasive lung adenocarcinoma. The CDR3 runs from the conserved cysteine through the conserved F or W. Fields, in order: D gene, J gene, clone size, V gene, CDR3 protein, CDR3 DNA. A D gene is named only where the DNA matches it firmly. Some rows mark clone size as missing; the rest say once, few, many or name a class of expanded clone.

D: -
J: TRBJ2-3
size: -
V: TRBV27
CDR3: CASSLPAGDTQYF
DNA: TGTGCCAGCAGTTTACCCGCAGGAGATACGCAGTATTTT

D: -
J: TRBJ2-7
size: -
V: TRBV5-1
CDR3: CASSSWGAGEQYF
DNA: TGCGCCAGCAGCTCCTGGGGGGCTGGCGAGCAGTACTTC

D: TRBD1
J: TRBJ2-7
size: -
V: TRBV4-1
CDR3: CASSLGDRSTYEQYF
DNA: TGCGCCAGCAGTCTCGGGGACAGGAGCACCTACGAGCAGTACTTC

D: -
J: TRBJ1-3
size: few
V: TRBV15
CDR3: CATSRDPGGLRRNTIYF
DNA: TGTGCCACCAGCAGAGATCCGGGTGGGTTGAGACGAAACACCATATATTTT

D: TRBD1
J: TRBJ2-7
size: -
V: TRBV7-9
CDR3: CASSLAGTGAYEQYF
DNA: TGTGCCAGCAGCTTAGCGGGGACAGGGGCCTACGAGCAGTACTTC

D: TRBD2
J: TRBJ2-5
size: once
V: TRBV30
CDR3: CAWSAGGSFETQYF
DNA: TGTGCCTGGAGTGCAGGCGGGAGTTTTGAGACCCAGTACTTC

D: -
J: TRBJ1-4
size: -
V: TRBV28
CDR3: CASGVYTTNEKLFF
DNA: TGTGCCAGCGGGGTTTACACGACTAATGAAAAACTGTTTTTT

D: TRBD2
J: TRBJ2-1
size: -
V: TRBV29-1
CDR3: CSVEGLAGGLNEQFF
DNA: TGCAGCGTTGAGGGACTAGCGGGGGGGCTCAATGAGCAGTTCTTC

D: -
J: TRBJ1-1
size: -
V: TRBV5-6
CDR3: CASSLPGLLNTEAFF
DNA: TGTGCCAGCAGCTTACCGGGTCTTTTGAACACTGAAGCTTTCTTT

D: -
J: TRBJ1-1
size: -
V: TRBV6-5
CDR3: CASSYGTEAFF
DNA: TGTGCCAGCAGTTACGGGACAGAAGCTTTCTTT

D: -
J: TRBJ2-5
size: -
V: TRBV11-2
CDR3: CASSLGRTLQGETQYF
DNA: TGTGCCAGCAGCTTAGGGAGGACACTTCAGGGGGAGACCCAGTACTTC

D: TRBD2
J: TRBJ2-2
size: -
V: TRBV25-1
CDR3: CASSAAGTRRGELFF
DNA: TGTGCCAGCAGTGCAGCGGGAACTAGACGCGGGGAGCTGTTTTTT

D: TRBD1
J: TRBJ2-3
size: once
V: TRBV4-1
CDR3: CASSQDSGGIRDTQYF
DNA: TGCGCCAGCAGCCAAGATTCAGGGGGCATTCGGGATACGCAGTATTTT

D: TRBD1
J: TRBJ2-1
size: -
V: TRBV2
CDR3: CASSPDRVENEQFF
DNA: TGTGCCAGCAGTCCAGACAGGGTGGAGAATGAGCAGTTCTTC

D: -
J: TRBJ1-1
size: -
V: TRBV6-1
CDR3: CASRYSGAEAFF
DNA: TGTGCCAGCAGATATTCAGGGGCTGAAGCTTTCTTT

D: -
J: TRBJ1-1
size: once
V: TRBV5-1
CDR3: CASSPDDRTYTEAFF
DNA: TGCGCCAGCAGCCCGGATGACAGGACTTACACTGAAGCTTTCTTT

D: TRBD1
J: TRBJ1-5
size: -
V: TRBV18
CDR3: CASSPPGTVNQPQHF
DNA: TGTGCCAGCTCACCGCCCGGGACAGTCAATCAGCCCCAGCATTTT

D: -
J: TRBJ2-7
size: -
V: TRBV19
CDR3: CASSTPLGRQYF
DNA: TGTGCCAGTAGTACGCCCCTGGGCAGGCAGTACTTC

D: -
J: TRBJ2-7
size: -
V: TRBV6-5
CDR3: CASSYSVTGSSYEQYF
DNA: TGTGCCAGCAGTTACTCGGTCACGGGCAGCTCCTACGAGCAGTACTTC

D: -
J: TRBJ2-3
size: -
V: TRBV5-1
CDR3: CASSQESVDTQYF
DNA: TGCGCCAGCAGCCAAGAATCAGTAGATACGCAGTATTTT

D: -
J: TRBJ2-1
size: -
V: TRBV28
CDR3: CASTLVGSYNEQFF
DNA: TGTGCCAGTACGTTAGTAGGGTCCTACAATGAGCAGTTCTTC

D: -
J: TRBJ2-2
size: few
V: TRBV4-1
CDR3: CASSRQGNTGELFF
DNA: TGCGCCAGCAGCCGTCAGGGAAACACCGGGGAGCTGTTTTTT

D: -
J: TRBJ1-4
size: -
V: TRBV6-1
CDR3: CASRGINEKLFF
DNA: TGTGCCAGTAGAGGGATTAATGAAAAACTGTTTTTT

D: -
J: TRBJ1-1
size: -
V: TRBV28
CDR3: CASLTTPTTEAFF
DNA: TGTGCCAGCCTGACCACCCCTACCACTGAAGCTTTCTTT

D: TRBD1
J: TRBJ1-5
size: -
V: TRBV19
CDR3: CASSISGGRQPQHF
DNA: TGTGCCAGTAGTATTTCAGGGGGCAGACAGCCCCAGCATTTT

D: TRBD2
J: TRBJ2-1
size: -
V: TRBV19
CDR3: CASSIALGGLAGGIGEQFF
DNA: TGTGCCAGTAGTATAGCCCTGGGGGGGCTAGCGGGGGGCATCGGTGAGCAGTTCTTC

D: -
J: TRBJ2-7
size: -
V: TRBV28
CDR3: CASSRTASTYF
DNA: TGTGCCAGCAGTCGAACAGCATCTACGTACTTC

D: -
J: TRBJ2-7
size: -
V: TRBV27
CDR3: CASSPGDWRSEQYF
DNA: TGTGCCAGCAGCCCCGGGGACTGGCGATCCGAGCAGTACTTC

D: TRBD1
J: TRBJ2-3
size: -
V: TRBV13
CDR3: CASSFGQGATDTQYF
DNA: TGTGCCAGCAGCTTCGGACAGGGGGCAACAGATACGCAGTATTTT

D: -
J: TRBJ1-2
size: -
V: TRBV20-1
CDR3: CSAPPVGGYTF
DNA: TGCAGTGCTCCCCCCGTCGGAGGCTACACCTTC

D: -
J: TRBJ2-3
size: -
V: TRBV10-3
CDR3: CAVRTWGSGTDTQYF
DNA: TGTGCCGTACGAACCTGGGGGTCTGGCACAGATACGCAGTATTTT

D: -
J: TRBJ2-7
size: -
V: TRBV5-4
CDR3: CASSLVQGPYEQYF
DNA: TGTGCCAGCAGCTTGGTGCAGGGGCCCTACGAGCAGTACTTC

D: -
J: TRBJ1-4
size: -
V: TRBV18
CDR3: CASSPRTARQSEKLFF
DNA: TGTGCCAGCTCACCCCGGACAGCCCGTCAGAGTGAAAAACTGTTTTTT

D: -
J: TRBJ2-7
size: -
V: TRBV5-4
CDR3: CASSLTLTQIPYEQYF
DNA: TGTGCCAGCTCCCTGACCCTAACCCAAATTCCCTACGAGCAGTACTTC

D: TRBD1
J: TRBJ2-7
size: -
V: TRBV11-2
CDR3: CASSLSDRRLGEQYF
DNA: TGTGCCAGCAGCTTATCGGACAGGCGCCTGGGAGAGCAGTACTTC

D: -
J: TRBJ2-2
size: -
V: TRBV6-4
CDR3: CASSDKGLPAGELFF
DNA: TGTGCCAGCAGTGACAAGGGTCTCCCCGCCGGGGAGCTGTTTTTT

D: -
J: TRBJ1-1
size: -
V: TRBV6-4
CDR3: CASSVGPGNTEAFF
DNA: TGTGCCAGCAGTGTGGGCCCGGGGAACACTGAAGCTTTCTTT

D: TRBD2
J: TRBJ2-1
size: -
V: TRBV6-5
CDR3: CASSKGTSVNEQFF
DNA: TGTGCCAGCAGTAAAGGGACTAGCGTGAATGAGCAGTTCTTC

D: -
J: TRBJ2-1
size: -
V: TRBV7-3
CDR3: CASSLTIRNGGGEQFF
DNA: TGTGCCAGCAGCTTAACCATAAGAAACGGAGGTGGTGAGCAGTTCTTC